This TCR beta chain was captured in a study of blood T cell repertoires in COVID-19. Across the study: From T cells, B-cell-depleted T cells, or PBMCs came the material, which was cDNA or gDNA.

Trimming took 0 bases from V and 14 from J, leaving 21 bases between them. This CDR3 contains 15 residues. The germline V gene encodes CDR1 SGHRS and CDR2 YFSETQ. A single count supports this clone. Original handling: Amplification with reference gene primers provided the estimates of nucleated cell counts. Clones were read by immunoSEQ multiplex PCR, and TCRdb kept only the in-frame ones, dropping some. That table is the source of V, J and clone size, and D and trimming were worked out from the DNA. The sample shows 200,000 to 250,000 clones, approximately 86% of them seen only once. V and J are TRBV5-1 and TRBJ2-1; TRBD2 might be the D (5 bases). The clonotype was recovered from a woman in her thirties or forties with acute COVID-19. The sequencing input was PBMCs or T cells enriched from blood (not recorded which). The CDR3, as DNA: TGCGCCAGCAGCTTGGCCGGGGTTTTAGAAACGAGAAAGTTCTTC. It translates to CASSLAGVLETRKFF.